This TCR beta chain was captured by sequencing in a study of shared clonotypes between healthy human individuals. Points on this clone: Its antigen is currently unknown.

Method: immunoSEQ multiplex PCR; TCRdb's copy keeps in-frame clones and lacks some. In the table there are roughly 1,500,000 clones, 95% to 99% of which are singletons. Per germline, CDR1 SNHLY and CDR2 FYNNEI. The CDR3 loop spans 13 amino acids. Trimming took 11 bases from V and 5 from J, leaving 19 bases between them. Overall study findings and caveats: The study generally estimated greater richness for naive than memory subsets.

V and J are TRBV2 and TRBJ2-7; no clear D. The sequence was obtained from a man aged 25 to 45 in good health. The sequencing input was naive CD4+ T cells sorted from blood. As to subset: CD45RA+ positively selected. The CDR3 region is CAVGLVPRDEQYF. CDR3 sequence (DNA): TGTGCCGTCGGGCTGGTGCCGAGAGACGAGCAGTACTTC.